The rows below give T cell receptor beta chains drawn from one sample of a study of shared clonotypes between healthy human individuals. The method was immunoSEQ multiplex PCR; TCRdb's version includes in-frame clones alone and lacks a portion of them. The sample includes about 580,000 clones, roughly 98% of them seen just once. What was sequenced was naive CD8+ T cells sorted from blood. These receptors were taken from a man in his thirties or forties in good health. Both conserved end residues are part of each CDR3. A D gene is named only where the DNA matches it firmly. Only part of the rows carry a size: once, few, many, or a class if the clone is expanded.

J gene: TRBJ2-1; CDR3 length: 17; V gene: TRBV7-6; D gene: TRBD2; clone size: NA; CDR3 protein: CASSLWLAGGTYNEQFF; CDR3 DNA: TGTGCCAGCAGCTTATGGCTAGCGGGAGGTACCTACAATGAGCAGTTCTTC
J gene: TRBJ1-1; CDR3 length: 13; V gene: TRBV7-9; D gene: TRBD1; clone size: NA; CDR3 protein: CASRGTANTEAFF; CDR3 DNA: TGTGCCAGCAGAGGGACAGCGAACACTGAAGCTTTCTTT
J gene: TRBJ2-1; CDR3 length: 13; V gene: TRBV4-1; D gene: NA; clone size: NA; CDR3 protein: CASSQESYNEQFF; CDR3 DNA: TGCGCCAGCAGCCAAGAATCCTACAATGAGCAGTTCTTC
J gene: TRBJ2-3; CDR3 length: 15; V gene: TRBV7-8; D gene: TRBD2; clone size: once; CDR3 protein: CATGRERESTDTQYF; CDR3 DNA: TGTGCCACCGGAAGGGAGCGGGAGAGCACAGATACGCAGTATTTT
J gene: TRBJ2-5; CDR3 length: 18; V gene: TRBV5-6; D gene: TRBD2; clone size: NA; CDR3 protein: CASSFKREGLKNGQTQYF; CDR3 DNA: TGTGCCAGCAGCTTTAAGCGGGAGGGCCTCAAAAATGGGCAGACCCAGTACTTC
J gene: TRBJ2-4; CDR3 length: 15; V gene: TRBV21-1; D gene: NA; clone size: NA; CDR3 protein: CASSSGRGPANIQYF; CDR3 DNA: TGTGCCAGCAGCAGTGGGAGGGGTCCCGCAAACATTCAGTACTTC
J gene: TRBJ2-7; CDR3 length: 15; V gene: TRBV28; D gene: TRBD2; clone size: NA; CDR3 protein: CASREGTSGRYEQYF; CDR3 DNA: TGTGCCAGCAGAGAAGGGACTAGCGGGAGGTACGAGCAGTACTTC
J gene: TRBJ2-7; CDR3 length: 16; V gene: TRBV27; D gene: NA; clone size: NA; CDR3 protein: CASSLTLEGATYEQYF; CDR3 DNA: TGTGCCAGCAGTTTAACGTTGGAGGGGGCCACCTACGAGCAGTACTTC
J gene: TRBJ2-7; CDR3 length: 14; V gene: TRBV14; D gene: NA; clone size: NA; CDR3 protein: CASSPGDGPYEQYF; CDR3 DNA: TGTGCCAGCAGCCCCGGGGACGGGCCCTACGAGCAGTACTTC
J gene: TRBJ2-5; CDR3 length: 9; V gene: TRBV9; D gene: NA; clone size: NA; CDR3 protein: CASGETQYF; CDR3 DNA: TGTGCCAGCGGAGAGACCCAGTACTTC
J gene: TRBJ1-2; CDR3 length: 17; V gene: TRBV15; D gene: NA; clone size: NA; CDR3 protein: CATSRDRAFVFEYGYTF; CDR3 DNA: TGTGCCACCAGCAGAGATAGGGCTTTCGTTTTCGAGTATGGCTACACCTTC
J gene: TRBJ1-5; CDR3 length: 15; V gene: TRBV7-9; D gene: NA; clone size: NA; CDR3 protein: CASSLALDSNQPQHF; CDR3 DNA: TGTGCCAGCAGCTTAGCGCTGGACAGTAATCAGCCCCAGCATTTT
J gene: TRBJ2-7; CDR3 length: 14; V gene: TRBV6-5; D gene: NA; clone size: NA; CDR3 protein: CASREQVYPYEQYF; CDR3 DNA: TGTGCCAGCAGGGAACAGGTATATCCCTACGAGCAGTACTTC
J gene: TRBJ2-3; CDR3 length: 16; V gene: TRBV7-9; D gene: TRBD2; clone size: NA; CDR3 protein: CASSSLTSGSTDTQYF; CDR3 DNA: TGTGCCAGCAGCTCTCTGACTAGCGGGAGTACAGATACGCAGTATTTT
J gene: TRBJ2-6; CDR3 length: 15; V gene: TRBV19; D gene: NA; clone size: NA; CDR3 protein: CASTQTLSGANVLTF; CDR3 DNA: TGTGCCAGTACCCAGACCCTCTCTGGGGCCAACGTCCTGACTTTC
J gene: TRBJ1-2; CDR3 length: 14; V gene: TRBV27; D gene: TRBD1; clone size: NA; CDR3 protein: CASSWGQGTYGYTF; CDR3 DNA: TGTGCCAGCAGTTGGGGACAGGGTACCTATGGCTACACCTTC
J gene: TRBJ2-2; CDR3 length: 14; V gene: TRBV7-6; D gene: NA; clone size: NA; CDR3 protein: CASSSGLPRGELFF; CDR3 DNA: TGTGCCAGCAGCTCGGGACTCCCCCGCGGGGAGCTGTTTTTT
J gene: TRBJ2-5; CDR3 length: 14; V gene: TRBV27; D gene: NA; clone size: NA; CDR3 protein: CASSPRTEQETQYF; CDR3 DNA: TGTGCCAGCAGTCCTAGGACAGAGCAAGAGACCCAGTACTTC
J gene: TRBJ2-1; CDR3 length: 13; V gene: TRBV29-1; D gene: NA; clone size: NA; CDR3 protein: CSVGLPVYNEQFF; CDR3 DNA: TGCAGCGTTGGGCTACCCGTCTACAATGAGCAGTTCTTC
J gene: TRBJ2-1; CDR3 length: 13; V gene: TRBV27; D gene: NA; clone size: NA; CDR3 protein: CASSPAGGGEQFF; CDR3 DNA: TGTGCCAGCAGTCCGGCTGGAGGGGGTGAGCAGTTCTTC